This T cell receptor beta chain originates from a study of neurological immune-mediated disorders. Whole-study results and caveats: Multiple sclerosis patients had less TCR clonal expansion than even healthy controls, unlike HTLV-1-associated myelopathy.

There are a few counts of this clonotype. Its matching antigen is unknown. One entry per CDR3 protein results from TCRdb running MiXCR on the 5' RACE reads. The sample consists of around 50,000 distinct CDR3 sequences, about 25% of them appearing once. The sequence was collected from a woman in her 70s in good health. The sample consisted of PBMCs.

In DNA, the CDR3 is TGCAGTGCTAGAACAGGGGACTTCTATGGCTACACCTTC. Translation gives CSARTGDFYGYTF. J is TRBJ1-2 and V is TRBV20-1, with TRBD1 matching 7 bases. With V trimmed by 2 bases and J by 4 bases, 4 bases remained unmatched. The CDR3 is 13 residues long. The germline CDR1 and CDR2 sequences are DFQATT and SNEGSKA (reference sequence).